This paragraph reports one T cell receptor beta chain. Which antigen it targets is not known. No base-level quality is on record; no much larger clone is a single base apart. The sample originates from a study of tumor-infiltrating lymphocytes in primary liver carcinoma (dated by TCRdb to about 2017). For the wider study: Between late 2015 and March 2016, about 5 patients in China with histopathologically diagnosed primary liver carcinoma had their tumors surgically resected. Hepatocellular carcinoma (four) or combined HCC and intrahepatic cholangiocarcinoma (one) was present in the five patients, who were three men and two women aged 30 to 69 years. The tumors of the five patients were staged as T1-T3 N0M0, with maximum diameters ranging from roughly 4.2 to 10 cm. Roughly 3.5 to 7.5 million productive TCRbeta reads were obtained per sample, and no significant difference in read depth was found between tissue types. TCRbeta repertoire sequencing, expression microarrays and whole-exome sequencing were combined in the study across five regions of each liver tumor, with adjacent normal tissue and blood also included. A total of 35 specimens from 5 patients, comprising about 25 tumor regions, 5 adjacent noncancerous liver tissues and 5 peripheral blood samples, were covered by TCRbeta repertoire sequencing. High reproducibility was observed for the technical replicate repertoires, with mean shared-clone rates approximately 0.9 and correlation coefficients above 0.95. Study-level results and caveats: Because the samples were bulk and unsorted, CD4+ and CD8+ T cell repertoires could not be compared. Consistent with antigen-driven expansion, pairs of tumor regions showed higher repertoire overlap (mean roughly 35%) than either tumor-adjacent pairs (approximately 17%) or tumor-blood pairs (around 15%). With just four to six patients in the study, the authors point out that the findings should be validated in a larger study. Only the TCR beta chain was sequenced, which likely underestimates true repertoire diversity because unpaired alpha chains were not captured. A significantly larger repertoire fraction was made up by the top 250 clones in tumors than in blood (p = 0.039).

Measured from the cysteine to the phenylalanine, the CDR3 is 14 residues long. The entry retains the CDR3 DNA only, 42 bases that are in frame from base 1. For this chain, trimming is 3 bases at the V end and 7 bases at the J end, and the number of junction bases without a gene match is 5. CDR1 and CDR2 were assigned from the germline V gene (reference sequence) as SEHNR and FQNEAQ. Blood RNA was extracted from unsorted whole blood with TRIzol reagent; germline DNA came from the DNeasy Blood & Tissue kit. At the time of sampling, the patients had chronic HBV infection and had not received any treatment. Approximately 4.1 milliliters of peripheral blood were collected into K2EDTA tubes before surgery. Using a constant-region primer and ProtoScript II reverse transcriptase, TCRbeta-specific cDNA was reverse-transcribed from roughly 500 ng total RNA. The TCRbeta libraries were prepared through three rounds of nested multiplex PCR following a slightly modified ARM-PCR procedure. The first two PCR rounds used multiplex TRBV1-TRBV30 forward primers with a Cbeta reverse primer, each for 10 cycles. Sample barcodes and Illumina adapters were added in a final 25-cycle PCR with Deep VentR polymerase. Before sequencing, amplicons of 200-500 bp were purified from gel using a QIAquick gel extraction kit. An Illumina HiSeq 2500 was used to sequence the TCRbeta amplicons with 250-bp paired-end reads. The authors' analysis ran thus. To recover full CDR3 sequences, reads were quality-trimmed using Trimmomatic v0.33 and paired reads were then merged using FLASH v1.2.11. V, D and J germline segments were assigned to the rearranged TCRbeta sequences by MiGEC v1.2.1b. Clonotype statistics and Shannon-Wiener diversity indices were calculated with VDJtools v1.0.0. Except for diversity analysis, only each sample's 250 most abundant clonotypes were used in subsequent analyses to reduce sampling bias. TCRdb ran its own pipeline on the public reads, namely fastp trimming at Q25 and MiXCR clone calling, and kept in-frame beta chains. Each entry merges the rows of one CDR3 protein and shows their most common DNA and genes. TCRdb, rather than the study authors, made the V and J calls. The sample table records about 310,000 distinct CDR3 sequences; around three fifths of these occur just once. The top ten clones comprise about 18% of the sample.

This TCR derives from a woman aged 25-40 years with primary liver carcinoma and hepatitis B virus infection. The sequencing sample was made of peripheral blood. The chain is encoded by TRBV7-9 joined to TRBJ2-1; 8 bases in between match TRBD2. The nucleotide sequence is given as TGTGCCAGCAGCTTGGACGGGAGGGCGAATGAGCAGTTCTTC. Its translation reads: CASSLDGRANEQFF.